This TCR beta chain was captured by sequencing in a study of cytomegalovirus exposure and HLA in healthy donors. Study-level points and caveats: Later on, an analysis tied some 17,000 TCR beta sequences to HLA alleles at 0.05 false discovery rate. Reports state that TCR beta sequences accurately predicted most subjects' HLA-A and HLA-B alleles. Some highly shared sequence variants likely arose as a pipeline artifact.

With respect to this clone: Its specificity is unknown.

PCR was performed using 60 Vbeta and 13 Jbeta primers. Only in-frame clones appear in the TCRdb table, and some are missing; sequencing was by immunoSEQ multiplex PCR. The table records 98,000 or so clones, roughly 78% of them present only once. The germline V gene has CDR1 SEHNR and CDR2 FQNEAQ (reference sequence). The CDR3 runs to 12 residues. The V gene lost 5 bases and the J gene lost 4 bases, with 9 bases spanning the gap. The sequencing sample was made of PBMCs. The source of this sequence is a woman aged 40 to 50 in good health and CMV-seronegative. This chain links TRBV7-9 with TRBJ2-7; D remains ambiguous. CDR3 protein: CASSPAEYEQYF. CDR3 nucleotide sequence: TGTGCCAGCAGCCCCGCCGAGTACGAGCAGTACTTC.